This entry is about one T cell receptor beta chain. Per the germline V gene, CDR1 is SGHRS and CDR2 is YFSETQ. The length of the CDR3 is 15 residues. The source of the sample is a study of control samples from healthy donors and cancer patients. Sequencing used immunoSEQ multiplex PCR; TCRdb keeps in-frame clones, though not all of them. Of fewer than 120,000 clones in the sample, around nine tenths are singletons; the top ten hold around 3.5%. J is TRBJ2-7 and V is TRBV5-1, with TRBD2 identical over 13 bases. Matching the DNA end better, TRBJ2-5 makes the J call doubtful. The sequenced sample was PBMCs. The clonotype originates from a woman aged 60-75 years with lung cancer. In nucleotides, the CDR3 is TGCGCCAGCAGCCCCGGGACTAGCGGGGAAGAGACCCAGTACTTC. It specifies CASSPGTSGEETQYF.